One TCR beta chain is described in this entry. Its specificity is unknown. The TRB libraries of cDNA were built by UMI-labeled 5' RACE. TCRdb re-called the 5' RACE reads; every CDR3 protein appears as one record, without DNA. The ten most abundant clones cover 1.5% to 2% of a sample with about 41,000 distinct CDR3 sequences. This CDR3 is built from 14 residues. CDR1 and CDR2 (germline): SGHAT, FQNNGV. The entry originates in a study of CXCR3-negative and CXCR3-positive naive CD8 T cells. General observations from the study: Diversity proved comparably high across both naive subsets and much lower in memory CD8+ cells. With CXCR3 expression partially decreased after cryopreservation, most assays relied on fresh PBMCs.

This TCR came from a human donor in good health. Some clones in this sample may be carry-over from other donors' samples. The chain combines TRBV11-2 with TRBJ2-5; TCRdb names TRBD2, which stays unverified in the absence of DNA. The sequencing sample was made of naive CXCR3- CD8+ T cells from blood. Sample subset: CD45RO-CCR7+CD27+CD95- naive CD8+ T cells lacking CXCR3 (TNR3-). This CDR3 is CASSYTSGGETQYF. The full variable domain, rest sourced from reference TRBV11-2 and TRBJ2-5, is EAGVAQSPRYKIIEKRQSVAFWCNPISGHATLYWYQQILGQGPKLLIQFQNNGVVDDSQLPKDRFSAERLKGVDSTLKIQPAKLEDSAVYLCASSYTSGGETQYFGPGTRLLVL.